Reported below is one T cell receptor beta chain. Original handling: It was from reference gene primer amplification that nucleated cell counts were estimated. Produced via immunoSEQ multiplex PCR; TCRdb's table is partial and in-frame only. The DNA gave D and trimming, while V, J and clone size come from that table. The repertoire holds around 120,000 clones, with about 77% as singletons. This specimen belongs to a study of blood T cell repertoires in COVID-19. On the study more broadly: Material from acute and convalescent COVID-19 was sourced from the United States, Italy and Spain. The cDNA or gDNA used as material had been derived from T cells, B-cell-depleted T cells, or PBMCs.

V lost 2 bases and J lost 7; bases outside the gene matches: 4. The CDR3 extends over 13 amino acids. Germline V gene data show CDR1 as MNHNY and CDR2 as SVGAGI (reference sequence). The chain combines TRBV6-6 with TRBJ1-1; 7 bases fit TRBD1. The sequence came from a human donor in a cohort sampled during active COVID-19. Source material: peripheral blood. CDR3 coding DNA: TGTGCCAGCAGTTACAATCGGGACAGTGAAGCTTTCTTT. Protein sequence: CASSYNRDSEAFF.